The 25 T cell receptor beta chains given below trace back to one sample, sequenced in a study of T cell repertoires in cytomegalovirus infection. MiXCR, run by TCRdb on the reads, gives a single entry per CDR3 protein. The sample consists of approximately 190,000 distinct CDR3 sequences, roughly 30% of them appearing once. Sequenced material: PBMCs. These receptors were taken from a human donor in good health (CMV status not recorded). Some clones in this sample may be carry-over from other donors' samples.

This clonotype was recorded a few times. V usage is TRBV29-1 and J usage is TRBJ1-2; D gene ambiguous. Germline V gives CDR1 SQVTM, CDR2 ANQGSEA. The CDR3 totals 13 residues. The ends were cut back, 6 bases at V and 8 bases at J, with 19 bases in the middle. Written as DNA, the CDR3 is TGCAGCGTACCCTCGCCAGTCATGGAAGGCTACACCTTC. As protein: CSVPSPVMEGYTF. Full variable domain (remainder filled in from reference TRBV29-1 and TRBJ1-2): SAVISQKPSRDICQRGTSLTIQCQVDSQVTMMFWYRQQPGQSLTLIATANQGSEATYESGFVIDKFPISRPNLTFSTLTVSNMSPEDSSIYLCSVPSPVMEGYTFGSGTRLTVV.

The chain joins TRBV7-2 to TRBJ1-2; D remains ambiguous. This CDR3 is 14 amino acids long. V dropped 6 bases and J dropped 0 bases, with 11 bases sitting between them. In germline, CDR1 is SGHTA, CDR2 FQGNSA. The CDR3 bases are TGTGCCAGCAGTCAGACACAGACTAACTATGGCTACACCTTC. As protein: CASSQTQTNYGYTF.

This clonotype turned up a few times. The chain employs TRBV6-1 and TRBJ1-2, with 7 positions matching TRBD1. The germline V gene encodes CDR1 MNHNS and CDR2 SASEGT. The CDR3 extends over 12 amino acids. Trimming took 6 bases from V and 6 from J; bases not matched to a gene: 4. The CDR3 DNA reads TGTGCCAGCAGCCGGGACAGTAATGGCTACACCTTC. Translation gives CASSRDSNGYTF.

As for this clonotype: Relative to the germline gene, one junction end is altered; a read error may explain this. V gene TRBV29-1 combines with J gene TRBJ1-1; 7 bases agree with TRBD1. Germline CDR1 SQVTM, CDR2 ANQGSEA. This CDR3 has 13 residues. CDR3 protein: CSVGFRDRDQALF. In DNA form, the CDR3 reads TGCAGCGTCGGGTTCAGAGACAGGGACCAGGCCCTCTTT.

V is TRBV7-8 and J is TRBJ2-4; perhaps TRBD1 as D (6 bases). Germline loops: CDR1 SGHVS, CDR2 FQNEAQ. Between the trimmed V and J ends, which lost 5 bases and 3 bases, there was a span of 20 bases. CDR3 length equals 17 residues. CDR3 amino acids: CASSHSDPGQVKNIQYF. The CDR3 DNA sequence: TGTGCCAGCAGCCATTCAGACCCGGGACAAGTCAAAAACATTCAGTACTTC.

A word on this clonotype: With a much larger clone just one base away, this may be a read error. Here the CDR3 reads CASSSAGGQINNEQFF. CDR3 DNA sequence: TGTGCCAGCAGCTCAGCGGGCGGACAGATCAACAATGAGCAGTTCTTC. V usage is TRBV7-2 and J usage is TRBJ2-1; tentatively, D is TRBD1 or TRBD2 (6 bases each). The CDR3 length is 16 residues. Germline loops: CDR1 SGHTA, CDR2 FQGNSA. Trimming left V 4 bases short and J 5 bases short, with 18 bases between.

The J gene is TRBJ2-1, the V gene TRBV20-1; TRBD2 matches 7 bases. The junction had 8 bases not matched to a gene; V was cut back by 5 bases and J by 1 base. The CDR3 is 15 amino acids. Germline loops: CDR1 DFQATT, CDR2 SNEGSKA (reference sequence). CDR3 bases: TGCAGTGCTCCCAGCGGGGCGAGTTCCTACAATGAGCAGTTCTTC. Its translation is CSAPSGASSYNEQFF.

This clonotype was observed many times. This chain links TRBV7-9 with TRBJ2-7; the D is unclear. Per germline, CDR1 SEHNR and CDR2 FQNEAQ (reference sequence). The V gene lost 5 bases and the J gene lost 3 bases, with 17 bases spanning the gap. The CDR3 length is 15 residues. Written as DNA, the CDR3 is TGTGCCAGCAGCGACTCGACATTCTCTGGCTACGAGCAGTACTTC. It specifies CASSDSTFSGYEQYF.

V gene TRBV29-1 combines with J gene TRBJ2-3; D might be TRBD2 (5 bases). V lost 7 bases to trimming and J lost 5 bases, with 13 bases between them. The CDR3 is made up of 12 amino acids. Germline V CDR1 and CDR2: SQVTM, ANQGSEA. The CDR3 region has the DNA TGCAGCGGAGTGGGCCGGGGAGATACGCAGTATTTT. Amino acids: CSGVGRGDTQYF.

The chain is built from TRBV4-3 and TRBJ2-1; D not certain. The CDR3 is made up of 15 amino acids. V gave up 0 bases and J gave up 3 bases, with 9 bases separating them. CDR1 LGHNA and CDR2 YSLEER come from the germline V gene. The CDR3 here is CASSQERSDYNEQFF. The CDR3 DNA reads TGCGCCAGCAGCCAAGAGAGGTCTGACTACAATGAGCAGTTCTTC.

This clonotype was observed a few times. The chain links TRBV6-2 or TRBV6-3 to TRBJ1-5; 8 nucleotides agree with TRBD1. This CDR3 contains 17 residues. Germline V lookup: CDR1 MNHEY, CDR2 SVGEGT. Trimming cost V 0 bases and J 0 bases; bases outside gene matches: 4. The CDR3 reads CASSYSWTGNSNQPQHF. The CDR3 DNA sequence: TGTGCCAGCAGTTACTCATGGACAGGGAATAGCAATCAGCCCCAGCATTTT.

The chain combines TRBV9 with TRBJ2-7; 10 bases fit TRBD1. Germline V gene data show CDR1 as SGDLS and CDR2 as YYNGEE. V shed 0 bases and J 6 bases; nucleotides not matched to a gene: 6. The CDR3 has 15 amino acids. CDR3 in DNA: TGTGCCAGCAGCGTAGGGGGACAGGGGTGGCTCGAGCAGTACTTC. It yields the protein CASSVGGQGWLEQYF.

The V gene is TRBV20-1, the J gene TRBJ2-3, with D perhaps matching TRBD2 (6 bases). Trimming cost V 6 bases and J 6 bases, with 13 bases left between them. Looked up from germline, CDR1 is DFQATT and CDR2 is SNEGSKA (reference sequence). The CDR3 is 12 residues long. CDR3 region: CSALDGGDTQYF. The CDR3 bases are TGCAGTGCCCTCGATGGGGGGGATACGCAGTATTTT.

The chain combines TRBV6-5 with TRBJ1-1; D ambiguous. Germline V gives CDR1 MNHEY, CDR2 SVGAGI. Trimming cost V 6 bases and J 4 bases, with 9 bases left between them. The CDR3 is made up of 12 amino acids. CDR3: CASSGVSTEAFF. DNA for the CDR3: TGTGCCAGCAGCGGAGTGTCCACTGAAGCTTTCTTT.

This chain uses TRBV2 with TRBJ1-1, with 10 bases identical to TRBD1. This CDR3 has 15 residues. V dropped 6 bases and J dropped 8; count of bases not matched to a gene: 12. Germline values: CDR1 SNHLY, CDR2 FYNNEI. The CDR3 loop reads CASRTTWDRGVEAFF. In DNA, the CDR3 is TGTGCCAGCAGAACCACCTGGGACAGGGGCGTCGAAGCTTTCTTT.

This clonotype was counted only a few times. The chain uses TRBV20-1 and TRBJ1-1; 8 bases line up with TRBD1. The CDR3 loop spans 16 amino acids. Unmatched junction bases numbered 12, after V lost 5 bases and J lost 1 base. The germline V gene has CDR1 DFQATT and CDR2 SNEGSKA (reference sequence). In nucleotides, the CDR3 is TGCAGTGCTCCTGGACAGGGTAGATGGGAGAACACTGAAGCTTTCTTT. Protein sequence: CSAPGQGRWENTEAFF.

The chain combines TRBV29-1 with TRBJ1-1, with D possibly matching TRBD1 (5 bases). The V gene lost 4 bases and the J gene lost 3 bases, with 12 bases spanning the gap. CDR3 length: 13 residues. In germline, CDR1 is SQVTM, CDR2 ANQGSEA. The CDR3 spells CSVGGRTHTEAFF. The CDR3 coding sequence is TGCAGCGTTGGGGGCAGAACGCACACTGAAGCTTTCTTT.

This clonotype has a count of ten or more. V gene TRBV12-3 or TRBV12-4 combines with J gene TRBJ2-5, with 10 bases aligning to TRBD2. The CDR3 is made up of 18 amino acids. Trimming took 5 bases from V and 0 from J; bases not matched to a gene: 12. The CDR3 nucleotides are TGTGCCAGCAGTGCTCGCTCTAGCGGGGGCCCCTACCAAGAGACCCAGTACTTC. Its protein is CASSARSSGGPYQETQYF.

This sequence joins TRBV11-2 and TRBJ2-2; D is tentatively TRBD1 or TRBD2 (5 bases each). This CDR3 has 15 amino acids. Germline V CDR1 and CDR2: SGHAT, FQNNGV. The V end lost 3 bases, the J end lost 7 bases, and 15 bases lay between the germline ends. CDR3 protein: CASSLLGGGSGELFF. Written as DNA, the CDR3 is TGTGCCAGCAGCTTGCTGGGTGGGGGTAGCGGGGAGCTGTTTTTT.

This chain joins TRBV6-6 and TRBJ2-2; tentative D call: TRBD1 (6 bases). Looked up from germline, CDR1 is MNHNY and CDR2 is SVGAGI (reference sequence). The CDR3 sequence is 15 residues long. V was clipped by 5 bases and J by 4 bases, with 14 bases between them. The CDR3 spells CASSVDRPGTGELFF. The DNA for the CDR3 is TGTGCCAGCAGTGTAGACAGGCCGGGCACCGGGGAGCTGTTTTTT.

This clonotype showed up just a few times. The chain carries TRBV20-1 and TRBJ2-5, with D perhaps matching TRBD2 (6 bases). The germline V gene has CDR1 DFQATT and CDR2 SNEGSKA (reference sequence). The CDR3 is 19 amino acids. Trimming shortened V by 3 bases and J by 5 bases, and 31 bases separated the two germline ends. The chain's CDR3 is CSASWAPLAALGPSETQYF. In nucleotides, the CDR3 is TGCAGTGCTAGCTGGGCCCCCTTAGCGGCCTTAGGACCGAGCGAGACCCAGTACTTC.

This clonotype was seen only once. One end of the junction fails to match germline, which may point to a read error. This chain connects TRBV6-5 to TRBJ2-3; 9 bases match TRBD2. Germline CDR1 MNHEY, CDR2 SVGAGI. The CDR3 has 16 residues. As DNA, the CDR3 is TGTGACAGCAGTTACCTTCCAGGGACTAGCTCAGATACGCAGTATTTT. Its protein product is CDSSYLPGTSSDTQYF.

The chain links TRBV7-2 to TRBJ2-3; possibly TRBD2 for D (5 bases). V was clipped by 4 bases and J by 8 bases, with 13 bases between them. Germline loops: CDR1 SGHTA, CDR2 FQGNSA. The CDR3 covers 13 residues. The DNA of the CDR3 is TGTGCCAGCAGCTCCGTCGGGGAAGGTACGCAGTATTTT. It yields the protein CASSSVGEGTQYF.

V is TRBV2 and J is TRBJ2-3, with TRBD1 matching over 8 bases. CDR1 is SNHLY, CDR2 FYNNEI, per germline. The CDR3 runs to 14 residues. The V segment lost 6 bases and the J segment 4 bases; nucleotides outside the gene matches: 6. The CDR3 DNA reads TGTGCCAGCAGAGAGACAGGGGCGGCAGATACGCAGTATTTT. Translated, it gives CASRETGAADTQYF.

The gene calls are TRBV29-1 and TRBJ2-1, with D possibly being TRBD2 (6 bases). The length of the CDR3 is 13 residues. Germline-derived CDR1 and CDR2 are SQVTM and ANQGSEA. Trimming shortened V by 6 bases and J by 7 bases, and 16 bases separated the two germline ends. The CDR3: CSVPGESVNEQFF. As DNA, the CDR3 is TGCAGCGTCCCGGGGGAGTCAGTTAATGAGCAGTTCTTC.